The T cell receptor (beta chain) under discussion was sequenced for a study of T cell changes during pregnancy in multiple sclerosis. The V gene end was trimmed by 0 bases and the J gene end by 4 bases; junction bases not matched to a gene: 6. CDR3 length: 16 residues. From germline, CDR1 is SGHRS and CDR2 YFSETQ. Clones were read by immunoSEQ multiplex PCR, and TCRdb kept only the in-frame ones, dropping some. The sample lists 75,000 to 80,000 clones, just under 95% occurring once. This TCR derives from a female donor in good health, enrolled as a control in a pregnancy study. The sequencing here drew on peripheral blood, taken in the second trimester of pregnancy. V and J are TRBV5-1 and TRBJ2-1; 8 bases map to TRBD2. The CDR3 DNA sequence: TGCGCCAGCAGCTTGGAAGCGGGGGTGAGGTACAATGAGCAGTTCTTC. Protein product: CASSLEAGVRYNEQFF.